This TCR beta chain stems from a study of T cells in Graves' hyperthyroidism and ophthalmopathy. CDR1 and CDR2 from the germline V gene are ENHRY and SYGVKD. The CDR3 totals 13 residues. V was pared by 3 bases and J by 8 bases, with 13 bases between. The investigators amplified TCR beta CDR3 regions from RNA transcripts. First-round RT-PCR of the TCR CDR3 relied on the HTBI primer set. TCRdb redid the calling of the multiplex PCR reads with MiXCR, one entry per CDR3 protein. The table shows about 410,000 distinct CDR3 sequences, with over 12% occurring only once. Sequenced input: blood. V gene TRBV10-3 combines with J gene TRBJ1-2, with D possibly being TRBD1 (6 bases). This sequence originates from a man between 18 and 29 years old with Graves' ophthalmopathy. The CDR3 here is CAISEAGGQGYTF. As DNA, the CDR3 is TGTGCCATCAGTGAAGCGGGGGGCCAGGGCTACACCTTC.